This TCR beta chain was recovered during a study of spatial heterogeneity in lung cancer. As to time point: sample taken at primary tumor resection. Material for sequencing was whole RNA from tumor, nontumor lung or frozen PBMC, left unsorted. Patients with untreated early-stage non-small cell lung cancer, numbering 72, were the donors. General observations from the study: Ubiquitous expanded tumor TCRs were observed in blood more at resection than follow-up.

As concerns this clonotype: Its antigen is not identified.

A distinct unique molecular identifier was carried by each TCR cDNA molecule. In TCRdb, the 5' RACE reads were re-called with MiXCR into one record per CDR3 protein. The table lists about 9,200 distinct CDR3 sequences, 7% to 10% of them singletons. V was pared by 5 bases and J by 2 bases, with 7 bases of the junction left unmatched. This CDR3 contains 15 residues. From germline, CDR1 is MNHNY and CDR2 SVGAGI (reference sequence). The sequencing used PBMCs, collected at surgery. The sequence was collected from a female donor with early-stage non-small cell lung cancer. The V gene is TRBV6-6, the J gene TRBJ2-7; TRBD1 agrees at 9 bases. The CDR3 region has the DNA TGTGCCAGCAGTACCCCGGGACAGGGTGCCTACGAGCAGTACTTC. Protein: CASSTPGQGAYEQYF.